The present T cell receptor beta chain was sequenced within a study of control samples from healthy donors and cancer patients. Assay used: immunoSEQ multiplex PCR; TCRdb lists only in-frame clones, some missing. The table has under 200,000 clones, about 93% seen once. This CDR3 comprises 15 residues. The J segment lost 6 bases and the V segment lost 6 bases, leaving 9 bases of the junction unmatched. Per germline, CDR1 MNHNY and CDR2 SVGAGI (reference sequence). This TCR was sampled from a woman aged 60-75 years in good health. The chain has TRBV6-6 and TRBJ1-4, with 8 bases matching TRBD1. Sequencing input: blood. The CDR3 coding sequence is TGTGCCAGCAGAGACCCCAGGGGGCCTCATGAAAAACTGTTTTTT. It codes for CASRDPRGPHEKLFF.